This TCR beta chain was identified during a study of T cells in Graves' hyperthyroidism and ophthalmopathy. With 4 bases clipped from V and 7 bases from J, the junction kept 11 bases outside the gene matches. CDR1 and CDR2 from the germline V gene are DFQATT and SNEGSKA (reference sequence). CDR3 length: 14 amino acids. Amplification of TCR beta CDR3 regions used RNA as the template. First-round RT-PCR of the TCR CDR3 relied on the HTBI primer set. TCRdb reanalysed the multiplex PCR reads using MiXCR and keeps one entry per CDR3 protein. Among some 150,000 distinct CDR3 sequences, around 21% were seen once, and the ten largest hold about two thirds. Points from the study as a whole: In the blood, most expanded thyroid clonotypes above 0.001 appeared as well.

With respect to this clonotype: Antigen: not known.

A roughly 10 ml volume of fresh peripheral blood provided the PBMCs. The source material was blood. The TCR comes from a woman aged 50 to 60 with Graves' hyperthyroidism that later progressed to Graves' ophthalmopathy. J is TRBJ2-7 and V is TRBV20-1; 9 nucleotides agree with TRBD2. CDR3 loop: CSAKLAGKGGEQYF. The CDR3 region has the DNA TGCAGTGCTAAACTAGCGGGTAAGGGAGGTGAGCAGTACTTC.